This T cell receptor beta chain emerged from a study of T cell repertoires in cytomegalovirus infection. TCRdb re-analysed the reads in MiXCR, keeping a single row per CDR3 protein. Here the sample spans some 700,000 distinct CDR3 sequences, roughly 35% being singletons. Sequencing used PBMCs. This clonotype originated in a human donor in good health (CMV status not recorded). Some clones in this sample may be carry-over from other donors' samples.

For the CDR3, the DNA is TGTGCCAGCAGTTTAACGCTTGGACGGGGGACCCAGTACTTC. As protein: CASSLTLGRGTQYF. This rearrangement joins TRBV28 to TRBJ2-5; a possible D gene is TRBD2 (5 bases). Germline-derived CDR1 and CDR2 are MDHEN and SYDVKM. The CDR3 sequence is 14 residues long. Trimming took 2 bases from V and 7 from J, leaving 14 bases between them.